A single sample gave rise to the 5 T cell receptor beta chains below, sequenced in a study of blood T cell repertoires in COVID-19 (dated by TCRdb to 2018 to 2021). Preparation of the library involved the immunoSEQ multiplex PCR assay. TCRdb limited this immuneACCESS table to in-frame rearrangements with V and J called. A share of clones is missing; checked studies link under half to unresolved V genes, and the rest is unexplained. Here the sample has tens of thousands of clones; just over 85% occur a single time. About 7.7% of the sample is taken by the ten largest. Sequencing was done on a sample of peripheral blood. These receptors were collected from a woman between 50 and 59 years old with active COVID-19.

The table lists this clone with a count of one. V usage is TRBV5-1 and J usage is TRBJ2-2, with TRBD2 matching 7 bases. Germline V gene lookup returns CDR1 SGHRS and CDR2 YFSETQ. This CDR3 comprises 16 residues. V lost 2 bases, J lost 7 bases, and 11 bases stayed unmatched. The CDR3 is CASSFLPPGGNGELFF. CDR3 DNA sequence: TGCGCCAGCAGCTTCCTACCCCCCGGGGGGAACGGGGAGCTGTTTTTT.

J is TRBJ1-4 and V is TRBV2; the match to TRBD1 covers 8 bases. Germline assignment: CDR1 SNHLY and CDR2 FYNNEI. The trim removed 5 bases at V and 6 bases at J, leaving 8 bases unmatched. This CDR3 is 15 amino acids long. CDR3 DNA: TGTGCCAGCAGTTCTCAGGGGGCGGTGGATGAAAAACTGTTTTTT. Amino acids: CASSSQGAVDEKLFF.

This clone has a handful of counts. This sequence joins TRBV9 and TRBJ2-7, with D possibly TRBD1 on 6 matching bases. V was trimmed by 0 bases and J by 3 bases, leaving 10 bases between them. The length of the CDR3 is 14 residues. From germline, CDR1 is SGDLS and CDR2 YYNGEE. CDR3 loop: CASSVADSYYEQYF. The CDR3 DNA is TGTGCCAGCAGCGTAGCGGACAGTTACTACGAGCAGTACTTC. The full variable domain, its missing parts supplied by reference TRBV9 and TRBJ2-7, is DSGVTQTPKHLITATGQRVTLRCSPRSGDLSVYWYQQSLDQGLQFLIQYYNGEERAKGNILERFSAQQFPDLHSELNLSSLELGDSALYFCASSVADSYYEQYFGPGTRLTVT.

The chain recombines TRBV27 with TRBJ2-3; 9 nucleotides line up with TRBD2. CDR3 length: 16 amino acids. V trimming: 3 bases; J trimming: 0 bases; junction bases outside the gene matches: 4. The germline V gene encodes CDR1 MNHEY and CDR2 SMNVEV (reference sequence). For the CDR3, the DNA is TGTGCCAGCAGTTTTTACGGACTAGCGAGCACAGATACGCAGTATTTT. Amino acids: CASSFYGLASTDTQYF.

V usage is TRBV28 and J usage is TRBJ1-4; D remains unclear. This CDR3 has 15 residues. V lost 6 bases and J 0 bases, leaving 11 bases between the germline ends. The V gene's germline CDR1 is MDHEN and CDR2 SYDVKM. CDR3 region: CASSQIGTTNEKLFF. DNA of the CDR3: TGTGCCAGCAGCCAAATCGGTACAACTAATGAAAAACTGTTTTTT.